The next 20 T cell receptor beta chains were all read from a single sample in a study of cytomegalovirus exposure and HLA in healthy donors. PCR employed 60 Vbeta and 13 Jbeta primers. Here immunoSEQ multiplex PCR was the method, and the copy in TCRdb shows in-frame clones only, minus some. Of approximately 160,000 clones listed, about 78% were seen once; the top ten hold roughly 13%. Sequenced sample: PBMCs. All receptors derive from a woman aged 50 to 65 in good health and CMV-seropositive.

The chain is built from TRBV13 and TRBJ2-7; 9 bases align to TRBD1. The V segment lost 4 bases and the J segment 7 bases; nucleotides outside the gene matches: 14. The CDR3 has 16 residues. Germline loops: CDR1 PRHDT, CDR2 FYEKMQ (reference sequence). The CDR3 loop is CASSSTGTGRLEEQYF. DNA for the CDR3: TGTGCCAGCAGCTCCACCGGGACAGGGCGGCTGGAAGAGCAGTACTTC.

The V gene is TRBV5-5, the J gene TRBJ2-3; TRBD1 is a possible D gene (6 bases). Trimming stripped 4 bases from V and 4 bases from J, with 19 bases between. Germline V gives CDR1 SGHKS, CDR2 YYEKEE (reference sequence). The CDR3 sequence is 16 residues long. Here the CDR3 DNA reads TGTGCCAGCAGCCCTGACTGGACAGTACTATCAGATACGCAGTATTTT. Translated, it gives CASSPDWTVLSDTQYF.

J is TRBJ1-6 and V is TRBV12-5; 7 bases line up with TRBD1. J was trimmed by 14 bases and V by 6 bases; bases with no gene match: 10. CDR1 and CDR2 from the germline V gene are LGHNT and FRNRAP. The CDR3 loop spans 13 amino acids. Here the CDR3 DNA reads TGTGCTAGTGGCCGGGACAGCCGATGGTCCCTCCACTTT. Translated, it gives CASGRDSRWSLHF.

The genes are TRBV30 and TRBJ1-2; 7 bases map to TRBD1. The V gene's germline CDR1 is GTSNPN and CDR2 SVGIG (reference sequence). V lost 7 bases, J lost 0 bases, and 17 bases stayed unmatched. The CDR3 is 17 amino acids. DNA for the CDR3: TGTGCCTTAGGATTAGGGGGCGTATTCCCGACTAACTATGGCTACACCTTC. Protein product: CALGLGGVFPTNYGYTF.

The chain uses TRBV5-1 and TRBJ2-3; 7 nucleotides match TRBD1. From germline, CDR1 is SGHRS and CDR2 YFSETQ. V was clipped by 3 bases and J by 2 bases; unmatched bases: 3. This CDR3 spans 14 amino acids. CDR3 DNA sequence: TGCGCCAGCAGCTCCGGGACAGCCACAGATACGCAGTATTTT. This gives the protein CASSSGTATDTQYF.

The rearrangement joins TRBV10-3 to TRBJ1-4; 9 bases match TRBD1. CDR3 length: 14 residues. The germline V gene encodes CDR1 ENHRY and CDR2 SYGVKD. V shed 4 bases, J shed 5 bases, and the junction held 2 bases outside the gene matches. CDR3 coding DNA: TGTGCCATCAGTGGGGACAGGGCGAATGAAAAACTGTTTTTT. Its translation is CAISGDRANEKLFF.

V gene TRBV29-1 combines with J gene TRBJ2-7; 7 nucleotides agree with TRBD1. This CDR3 spans 15 amino acids. The germline gives CDR1 SQVTM, CDR2 ANQGSEA. V lost 6 bases, J lost 0 bases, and 11 bases stayed unmatched. CDR3 sequence: CSVQGTVQTSYEQYF. In DNA form, the CDR3 reads TGCAGCGTACAGGGGACCGTCCAGACCTCCTACGAGCAGTACTTC.

This clone was counted only a few times. The chain carries TRBV29-1 and TRBJ2-7, with D possibly matching TRBD1 (6 bases). The CDR3 loop spans 13 amino acids. V gave up 2 bases and J gave up 3 bases, with 11 bases separating them. The germline V gene encodes CDR1 SQVTM and CDR2 ANQGSEA. The CDR3 DNA follows: TGCAGCGTTGAAACAGGGATTAACTACGAGCAGTACTTC. Protein: CSVETGINYEQYF.

This clone appeared once. V gene TRBV7-9 combines with J gene TRBJ1-5; TRBD1 matches at 9 bases. CDR1 and CDR2 from the germline V gene are SEHNR and FQNEAQ (reference sequence). This CDR3 is built from 16 residues. After removal of 5 bases from V and 8 bases from J, the junction contained 13 bases not matched to a gene. CDR3 nucleotides: TGTGCCAGCAGCGATAACAGGGGGCGATTCGCTAAGCCCCAGCATTTT. Its protein product is CASSDNRGRFAKPQHF.

This rearrangement joins TRBV11-2 to TRBJ1-4; 10 nucleotides match TRBD1. Germline trimming cut 3 bases from V and 8 bases from J; bases unmatched to any gene: 3. The CDR3 has 14 amino acids. Germline assignment: CDR1 SGHAT and CDR2 FQNNGV. The CDR3 nucleotides are TGTGCCAGCAGCTTTCGGGACAGGGGCGAAAAACTGTTTTTT. Protein sequence: CASSFRDRGEKLFF.

V gene TRBV2 combines with J gene TRBJ1-1; D is unresolved. The germline V and J ends were trimmed by 7 bases and 4 bases, with 13 bases remaining between them. This CDR3 spans 13 amino acids. Germline V CDR1 and CDR2: SNHLY, FYNNEI. The CDR3 region is CASTYQGSTEAFF. The DNA for the CDR3 is TGTGCCAGCACCTATCAAGGGAGCACTGAAGCTTTCTTT. The variable domain in full, with the rest retrieved from reference TRBV2 and TRBJ1-1, is EPEVTQTPSHQVTQMGQEVILRCVPISNHLYFYWYRQILGQKVEFLVSFYNNEISEKSEIFDDQFSVERPDGSNFTLKIRSTKLEDSAMYFCASTYQGSTEAFFGQGTRLTVV.

The CDR3 is CASSSTHSGGKSGQFF. The CDR3, as DNA: TGTGCCAGCAGTTCCACCCATAGCGGGGGCAAGTCGGGGCAGTTCTTC. The chain is built from TRBV6-5 and TRBJ2-1; 9 bases match TRBD2. Germline CDR1 is MNHEY and CDR2 is SVGAGI. This CDR3 spans 16 amino acids. V lost 4 bases to trimming and J lost 12 bases; unmatched junction nucleotides: 16.

DNA for the CDR3: TGTGCCAGTAGTATAGGCCCGGGAAGGGCCTACGAGCAGTACTTC. This codes for CASSIGPGRAYEQYF. The chain is built from TRBV19 and TRBJ2-7, with D possibly matching TRBD2 (5 bases). Trimming left V 1 base short and J 2 bases short, with 12 bases between. This CDR3 spans 15 amino acids. Germline V gene sequence: CDR1 LNHDA, CDR2 SQIVND (reference sequence). Filled out from reference TRBV19 and TRBJ2-7, the complete variable domain reads DGGITQSPKYLFRKEGQNVTLSCEQNLNHDAMYWYRQDPGQGLRLIYYSQIVNDFQKGDIAEGYSVSREKKESFPLTVTSAQKNPTAFYLCASSIGPGRAYEQYFGPGTRLTVT.

The V and J genes are TRBV6-4 and TRBJ2-2, with 7 nucleotides matching TRBD1. Trimming removed 0 bases from V and 7 bases from J; junction bases left unmatched: 2. Germline assignment: CDR1 MRHNA and CDR2 SNTAGT. The CDR3 is 14 amino acids. The CDR3 bases are TGTGCCAGCAGTGACTCGGGACAGAGCGGGGAGCTGTTTTTT. Protein sequence: CASSDSGQSGELFF.

This clone was counted between two and nine times. The genes are TRBV19 and TRBJ1-2; D is uncertain. The CDR3 covers 14 residues. CDR1 and CDR2 (germline): LNHDA, SQIVND (reference sequence). The V end was cut by 2 bases, the J end by 0 bases, with 7 bases between. This CDR3 is CASSIQSANYGYTF. The CDR3 DNA reads TGTGCCAGTAGTATACAGTCAGCTAACTATGGCTACACCTTC.

The V gene is TRBV11-3, the J gene TRBJ2-1; TRBD2 aligns across 8 bases. This CDR3 is 15 amino acids long. CDR1 and CDR2 (germline): SGHNT, YENEEA. The J segment lost 7 bases and the V segment lost 5 bases, leaving 10 bases of the junction unmatched. CDR3 nucleotides: TGTGCCAGCAGCCCCGGGGGGGCAGTCGAGAATGAGCAGTTCTTC. Translating gives CASSPGGAVENEQFF.

The gene calls are TRBV19 and TRBJ2-7; tentatively, D is TRBD1 (6 bases). The V end was cut by 5 bases, the J end by 3 bases, with 23 bases between. In germline, CDR1 is LNHDA, CDR2 SQIVND (reference sequence). This CDR3 has 17 amino acids. Here the CDR3 reads CASSPPALGRGGYEQYF. The CDR3 DNA is TGTGCCAGTAGTCCACCTGCTCTTGGCAGGGGTGGCTACGAGCAGTACTTC.

V is TRBV10-3 and J is TRBJ2-7, with a tentative D call TRBD1 (6 bases). From germline, CDR1 is ENHRY and CDR2 SYGVKD. With 4 bases removed from V and 9 bases from J, the gap between germline ends came to 10 bases. This CDR3 contains 11 residues. The CDR3 sequence: CAISGGGGQYF. CDR3 nucleotide sequence: TGTGCCATCAGTGGAGGGGGTGGGCAGTACTTC.

The V and J genes are TRBV29-1 and TRBJ1-1; D may be TRBD1 (5 bases). V gave up 6 bases and J gave up 3 bases, with 14 bases separating them. The CDR3 consists of 13 residues. CDR1 and CDR2 from the germline V gene are SQVTM and ANQGSEA. CDR3 loop: CSVGGRGYTEAFF. Here the CDR3 DNA reads TGCAGCGTGGGGGGGAGGGGATACACTGAAGCTTTCTTT. The whole variable domain, remainder taken from reference TRBV29-1 and TRBJ1-1, is SAVISQKPSRDICQRGTSLTIQCQVDSQVTMMFWYRQQPGQSLTLIATANQGSEATYESGFVIDKFPISRPNLTFSTLTVSNMSPEDSSIYLCSVGGRGYTEAFFGQGTRLTVV.

The rearrangement uses TRBV5-4 and TRBJ2-6; TRBD1 matches 7 bases. V was pared by 0 bases and J by 1 base, with 7 bases of the junction left unmatched. The germline gives CDR1 SGHNT, CDR2 YYREEE (reference sequence). The CDR3 extends over 18 amino acids. DNA for the CDR3: TGTGCCAGCAGCTTGGGAGGGGGCGCTTGGTCTGGGGCCAACGTCCTGACTTTC. Translating gives CASSLGGGAWSGANVLTF.